The subject of this entry is one T cell receptor beta chain. The sample belongs to a study of CD8+CD57+ T cells in acquired aplastic anemia. Study information: The study obtained an average of about 3.2 ug of DNA from sorted CD4+ and CD8+ cells. Healthy donors gave around 9.9 million reads on average for CD4+ cells.

For CDR3 and TCR beta VDJ profiling, genomic DNA was the template used. MiXCR, run by TCRdb on the reads, gives a single entry per CDR3 protein. This sample has some 410,000 distinct CDR3 sequences, with under 80% found just once. The CDR3 is 18 amino acids. With 3 bases removed from V and 0 bases from J, the gap between germline ends came to 18 bases. Looked up from germline, CDR1 is LNHDA and CDR2 is SQIVND (reference sequence). The chain recombines TRBV19 with TRBJ1-5; D not resolved. Sequences were obtained from sorted CD4+, CD8+, or CD8+CD57+ T cells (not recorded which) from PBMCs. The TCR originated in a human donor in good health, serving as a control. The CDR3 is CASSISRAGWYSNQPQHF. The DNA for the CDR3 is TGTGCCAGTAGTATTTCTAGGGCAGGCTGGTATAGCAATCAGCCCCAGCATTTT. The whole variable domain, remainder taken from reference TRBV19 and TRBJ1-5, is DGGITQSPKYLFRKEGQNVTLSCEQNLNHDAMYWYRQDPGQGLRLIYYSQIVNDFQKGDIAEGYSVSREKKESFPLTVTSAQKNPTAFYLCASSISRAGWYSNQPQHFGDGTRLSIL.